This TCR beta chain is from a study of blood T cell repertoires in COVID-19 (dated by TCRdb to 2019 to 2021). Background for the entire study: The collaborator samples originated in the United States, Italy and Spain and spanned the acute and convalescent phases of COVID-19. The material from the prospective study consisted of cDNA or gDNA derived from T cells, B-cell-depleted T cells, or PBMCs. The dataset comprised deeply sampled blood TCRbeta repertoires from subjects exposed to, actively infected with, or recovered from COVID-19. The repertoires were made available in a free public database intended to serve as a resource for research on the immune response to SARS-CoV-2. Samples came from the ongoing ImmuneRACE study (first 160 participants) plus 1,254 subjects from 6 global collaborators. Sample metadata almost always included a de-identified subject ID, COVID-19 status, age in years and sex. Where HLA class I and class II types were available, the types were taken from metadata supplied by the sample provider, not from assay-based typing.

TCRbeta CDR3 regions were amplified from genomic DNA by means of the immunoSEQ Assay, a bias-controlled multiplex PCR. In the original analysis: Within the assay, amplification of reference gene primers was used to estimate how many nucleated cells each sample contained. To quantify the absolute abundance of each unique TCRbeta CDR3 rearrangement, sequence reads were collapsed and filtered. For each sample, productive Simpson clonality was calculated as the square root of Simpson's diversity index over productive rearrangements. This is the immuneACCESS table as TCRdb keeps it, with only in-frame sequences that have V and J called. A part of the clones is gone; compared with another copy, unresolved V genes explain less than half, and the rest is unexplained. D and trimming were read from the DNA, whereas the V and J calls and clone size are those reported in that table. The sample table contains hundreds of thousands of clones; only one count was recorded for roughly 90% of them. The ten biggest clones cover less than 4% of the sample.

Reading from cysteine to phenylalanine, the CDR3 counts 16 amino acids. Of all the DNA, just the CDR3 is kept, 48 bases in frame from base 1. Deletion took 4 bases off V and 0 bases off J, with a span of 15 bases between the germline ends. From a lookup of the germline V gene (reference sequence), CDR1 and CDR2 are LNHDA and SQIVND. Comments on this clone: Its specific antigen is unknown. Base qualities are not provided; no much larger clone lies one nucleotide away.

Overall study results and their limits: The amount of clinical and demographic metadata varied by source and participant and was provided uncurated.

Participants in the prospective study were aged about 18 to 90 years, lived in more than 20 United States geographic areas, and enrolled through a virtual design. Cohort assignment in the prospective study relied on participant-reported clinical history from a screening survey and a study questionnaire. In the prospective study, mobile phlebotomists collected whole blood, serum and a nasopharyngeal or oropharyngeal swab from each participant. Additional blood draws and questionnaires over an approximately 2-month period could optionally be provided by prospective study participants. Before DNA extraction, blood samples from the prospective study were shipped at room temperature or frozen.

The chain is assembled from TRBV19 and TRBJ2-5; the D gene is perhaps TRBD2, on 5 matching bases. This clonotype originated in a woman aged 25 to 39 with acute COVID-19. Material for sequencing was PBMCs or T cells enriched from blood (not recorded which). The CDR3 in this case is CASSTSGRSYQETQYF. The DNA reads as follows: TGTGCCAGTAGTACCTCGGGAAGGAGTTACCAAGAGACCCAGTACTTC.